Sequencing of this T cell receptor (beta chain) was carried out in a study of brain T cells in children with intractable seizures. V dropped 6 bases and J dropped 3 bases, with 9 bases sitting between them. Germline CDR1 MNHEY, CDR2 SMNVEV (reference sequence). There are 12 residues in the CDR3. The table came from immunoSEQ multiplex PCR; TCRdb's copy has only in-frame clones and leaves some out. The repertoire holds about 80,000 clones, with roughly 89% as singletons. The TCR sequence derives from a girl between 2 and 10 years old with Rasmussen encephalitis and intractable seizures. The material sequenced was peripheral blood, taken at surgery. The chain couples TRBV27 to TRBJ2-7; D is unclear. The CDR3 sequence is CASSRPNYEQYF. The DNA for the CDR3 is TGTGCCAGCAGCCGTCCCAACTACGAGCAGTACTTC.